The 14 T cell receptor beta chains presented below share a single source sample, sequenced in a study of control samples from healthy donors and cancer patients. Repertoires were generated with immunoSEQ multiplex PCR, while TCRdb's copy carries only in-frame clones and drops some. The table shows about 120,000 clones, with 93% occurring only once. Sequencing was done on a sample of PBMCs. The source of these receptors is a man aged 50 to 59 with head and neck cancer.

V gene TRBV9 combines with J gene TRBJ2-7, with 8 nucleotides matching TRBD2. CDR1 SGDLS and CDR2 YYNGEE come from the germline V gene. The CDR3 runs to 15 residues. The V and J ends lost 0 bases and 3 bases, in that order; junction bases with no gene match: 5. The DNA for the CDR3 is TGTGCCAGCAGCGTAGCGGGGGGGCTAAACTACGAGCAGTACTTC. Its protein product is CASSVAGGLNYEQYF.

The rearrangement joins TRBV14 to TRBJ2-5, with a weak D call TRBD2 (6 bases). V was cut by 0 bases and J by 4 bases, with 9 bases left in between. This CDR3 spans 14 amino acids. Germline-derived CDR1 and CDR2 are SGHDN and FVKESK. CDR3 in amino acids: CASSQDRRAETQYF. The CDR3 DNA is TGTGCCAGCAGCCAAGATAGGAGGGCAGAGACCCAGTACTTC.

V gene TRBV5-4 combines with J gene TRBJ1-1; D may be TRBD1 (6 bases). The germline CDR1 and CDR2 sequences are SGHNT and YYREEE (reference sequence). The CDR3 has 14 residues. The V end lost 5 bases, the J end lost 2 bases, and 13 bases lay between the germline ends. CDR3 DNA sequence: TGTGCCAGCAGGGAAGAACAGGGCAACACTGAAGCTTTCTTT. It translates to CASREEQGNTEAFF.

The chain employs TRBV6-2 or TRBV6-3 and TRBJ2-7; D gene unclear. Trimming left V 5 bases short and J 4 bases short, with 24 bases between. Germline-derived CDR1 and CDR2 are MNHEY and SVGEGT. The CDR3 is 17 amino acids. For the CDR3, the DNA is TGTGCCAGCAGTCCCACCAGGTGGGGAAGAGGACGGTACGAGCAGTACTTC. Its protein product is CASSPTRWGRGRYEQYF.

The table lists this clone with a count of one. The chain joins TRBV7-3 to TRBJ2-7; TRBD1 aligns across 7 bases. Germline lookup yields CDR1 SGHTA and CDR2 FQGTGA. The CDR3 spans 14 residues. V was pared by 5 bases and J by 5 bases, with 9 bases of the junction left unmatched. The CDR3 DNA reads as TGTGCCAGCAGCCGAACCGGGACAGCCAACGAGCAGTACTTC. It translates to CASSRTGTANEQYF.

This chain links TRBV4-2 with TRBJ1-4; the D is unclear. The CDR3 spans 17 residues. Trimming cost V 4 bases and J 7 bases, with 22 bases left between them. Looked up from germline, CDR1 is LGHNA and CDR2 is YNFKEQ. The CDR3, as DNA: TGTGCCAGCAGCCCACCAATCCCTCTACGGACGTCTGAAAAACTGTTTTTT. This gives the protein CASSPPIPLRTSEKLFF.

The chain carries TRBV12-3 or TRBV12-4 and TRBJ2-1, with 7 nucleotides matching TRBD2. This CDR3 comprises 13 residues. The ends lost 8 bases at V and 5 bases at J; junction bases unmatched: 6. DNA for the CDR3: TGTGCCAGCGGGTATGGGGGGGACAATGAGCAGTTCTTC. Translation: CASGYGGDNEQFF.

The V gene is TRBV18, the J gene TRBJ1-1; no clear D gene. Trimming cost V 3 bases and J 0 bases, with 11 bases left between them. CDR1 is KGHSH and CDR2 is LQKENI in the germline V gene. The CDR3 is made up of 15 amino acids. CDR3 sequence (DNA): TGTGCCAGCTCACCCGTAAGTGGCATGAACACTGAAGCTTTCTTT. Its translation is CASSPVSGMNTEAFF.

V gene TRBV25-1 combines with J gene TRBJ2-7; tentative D call: TRBD1 (6 bases). CDR1 is MGHDK, CDR2 SYGVNS, per germline. The V and J ends lost 0 bases and 1 base respectively, with 7 bases between them. This CDR3 contains 14 residues. In DNA, the CDR3 is TGTGCCAGCAGTGAATATGGACAGTCCTACGAGCAGTACTTC. Protein product: CASSEYGQSYEQYF.

The rearrangement links TRBV7-9 to TRBJ2-7; 11 bases line up with TRBD2. Per germline, CDR1 SEHNR and CDR2 FQNEAQ (reference sequence). This CDR3 is 16 amino acids long. After removal of 1 base from V and 3 bases from J, the junction contained 5 bases not matched to a gene. CDR3 region: CASSLGSGGDNYEQYF. DNA of the CDR3: TGTGCCAGCAGCTTAGGTAGCGGGGGGGACAACTACGAGCAGTACTTC. Together with reference TRBV7-9 and TRBJ2-7, the CDR3 gives the full variable domain: DTGVSQNPRHKITKRGQNVTFRCDPISEHNRLYWYRQTLGQGPEFLTYFQNEAQLEKSRLLSDRFSAERPKGSFSTLEIQRTEQGDSAMYLCASSLGSGGDNYEQYFGPGTRLTVT.

The chain employs TRBV19 and TRBJ1-5; D perhaps matches TRBD1 (6 bases). The CDR3 consists of 16 residues. CDR1 is LNHDA and CDR2 is SQIVND in the germline V gene (reference sequence). Trimming removed 4 bases at V and 1 base at J, with 14 bases between. The CDR3 DNA sequence: TGTGCCAGTAGTACAACAGGGAGAGGGAGCAATCAGCCCCAGCATTTT. Amino acids: CASSTTGRGSNQPQHF.

V is TRBV2 and J is TRBJ1-4, with TRBD1 as a possible D gene (6 bases). CDR3 length: 14 residues. V was cut by 4 bases and J by 7 bases, with 13 bases left in between. CDR1 and CDR2 (germline): SNHLY, FYNNEI. The CDR3 region is CASSGQAWTEKLFF. The CDR3 DNA sequence: TGTGCCAGCAGTGGACAGGCCTGGACTGAAAAACTGTTTTTT.

V and J are TRBV6-5 and TRBJ1-4; 9 bases fit TRBD1. Germline loops: CDR1 MNHEY, CDR2 SVGAGI. V dropped 6 bases and J dropped 5; count of bases not matched to a gene: 7. This CDR3 has 15 residues. CDR3 amino acids: CASRPGQGRNEKLFF. CDR3 DNA sequence: TGTGCCAGCAGACCCGGACAGGGGCGGAATGAAAAACTGTTTTTT.

V is TRBV9 and J is TRBJ2-3; 7 bases agree with TRBD2. The CDR3 runs 17 residues. The germline CDR1 and CDR2 sequences are SGDLS and YYNGEE. Unmatched junction bases numbered 17, after V lost 4 bases and J lost 6 bases. The CDR3 protein is CASSSPGRGEPGDTQYF. In nucleotides, the CDR3 is TGTGCCAGCAGCTCCCCGGGGAGGGGAGAACCCGGGGATACGCAGTATTTT.